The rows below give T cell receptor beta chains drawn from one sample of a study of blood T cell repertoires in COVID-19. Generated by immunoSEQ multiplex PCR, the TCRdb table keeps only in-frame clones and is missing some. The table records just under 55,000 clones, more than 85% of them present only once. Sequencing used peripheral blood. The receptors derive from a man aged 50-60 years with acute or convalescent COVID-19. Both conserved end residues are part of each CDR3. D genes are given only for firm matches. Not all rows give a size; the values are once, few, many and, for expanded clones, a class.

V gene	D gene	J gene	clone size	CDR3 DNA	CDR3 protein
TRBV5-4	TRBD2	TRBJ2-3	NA	TGTGCCAGCAGCTTGGTAGAACTAGCGGGAACCGATACGCAGTATTTT	CASSLVELAGTDTQYF
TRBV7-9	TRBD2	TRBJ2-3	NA	TGTGCCAGCAGCGATACTAGCGGGTCACCTAGCACAGATACGCAGTATTTT	CASSDTSGSPSTDTQYF
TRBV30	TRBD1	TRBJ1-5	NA	TGTGCCTGGAGTGTAGGTGTCGGACAGGGGAGTTTAAGCAATCAGCCCCAGCATTTT	CAWSVGVGQGSLSNQPQHF
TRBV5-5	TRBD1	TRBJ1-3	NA	TGTGCCAGCAGCCTACCCGGGACAGGGGCTGGAAACACCATATATTTT	CASSLPGTGAGNTIYF
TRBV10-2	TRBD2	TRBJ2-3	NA	TGCGCCAGCGGGGGGCCCTGGCGGGAGGGGAAACCTAGCACAGATACGCAGTATTTT	CASGGPWREGKPSTDTQYF
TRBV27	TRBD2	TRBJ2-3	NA	TGTGCCAGCAGTCCAAGGACTAGCAGTACAGATACGCAGTATTTT	CASSPRTSSTDTQYF
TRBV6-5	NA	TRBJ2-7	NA	TGTGCCAGCTCCAAAGAGGCGGGACGGAGCTACGAGCAGTACTTC	CASSKEAGRSYEQYF
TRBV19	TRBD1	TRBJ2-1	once	TGTGCCAGTAGAACAACAGGGGGCTCCTACAATGAGCAGTTCTTC	CASRTTGGSYNEQFF
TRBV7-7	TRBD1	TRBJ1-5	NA	TGTGCCAGCAGCCCCCAGGGACAGGGGGTCATAGCGGACAGCAATCAGCCCCAGCATTTT	CASSPQGQGVIADSNQPQHF
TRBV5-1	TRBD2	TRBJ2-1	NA	TGCGCCAGCAGCTCCACTAGCGGGAGATATGGTGAGCAGTTCTTC	CASSSTSGRYGEQFF
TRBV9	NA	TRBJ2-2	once	TGTGCCAGCAGCGTAGTCGGGACTGGCGGGACCGGGGAGCTGTTTTTT	CASSVVGTGGTGELFF
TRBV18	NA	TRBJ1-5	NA	TGTGCCAGCTCACCACAGGCGGTCGGGCCCCAGCATTTT	CASSPQAVGPQHF
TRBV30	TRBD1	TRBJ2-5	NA	TGTGCCTGGAGTCTACTTGGGACAGGTTATCAAGAGACCCAGTACTTC	CAWSLLGTGYQETQYF
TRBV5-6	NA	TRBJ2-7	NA	TGTGCCAGCAGCTTGGGAGGGTTCGCCTACGAGCAGTACTTC	CASSLGGFAYEQYF
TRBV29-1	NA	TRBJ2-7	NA	TGCAGCGTTGTACTGACCTACGAGCAGTACTTC	CSVVLTYEQYF
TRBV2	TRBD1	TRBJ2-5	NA	TGTGCCAGCAGTGAGAGGACAGGGGGGGGTCCTGAGACCCAGTACTTC	CASSERTGGGPETQYF
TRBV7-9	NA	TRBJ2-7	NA	TGTGCCAGCAGCAGACGGACAGACCAGAACCCATACGAGCAGTACTTC	CASSRRTDQNPYEQYF
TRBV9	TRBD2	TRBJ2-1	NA	TGTGCCAGCAGCCTGACTAGCGGAACCTACAATGAGCAGTTCTTC	CASSLTSGTYNEQFF
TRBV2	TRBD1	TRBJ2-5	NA	TGTGCCAGCTCCCGGGACAGTCAAGAGACCCAGTACTTC	CASSRDSQETQYF
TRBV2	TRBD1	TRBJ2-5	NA	TGTGCCAGCAGTATGGGACAGAGTCAAGAGACCCAGTACTTC	CASSMGQSQETQYF
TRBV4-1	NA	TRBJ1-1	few	TGCGCCAGCAGCCAATGGGGACTGAATGAAGCTTTCTTT	CASSQWGLNEAFF
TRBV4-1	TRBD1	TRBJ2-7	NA	TGCGCCAGCAGCCACGGGACAGGTTTCGAGCAGTACTTC	CASSHGTGFEQYF
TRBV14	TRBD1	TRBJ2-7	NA	TGTGCCAGCAGCCAGATACAGGGGAGCTCCTACGAGCAGTACTTC	CASSQIQGSSYEQYF
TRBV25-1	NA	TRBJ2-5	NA	TGTGCCAGCAGTGAATCTCGACAGCTACAAGAGACCCAGTACTTC	CASSESRQLQETQYF
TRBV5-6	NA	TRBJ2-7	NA	TGTGCCACCTCCTTACTCGGAGGGCCCTACGAGCAGTACTTC	CATSLLGGPYEQYF
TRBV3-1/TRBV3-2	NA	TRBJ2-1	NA	TGTGCCAGCGACCGCTGCCGGCGGAGGGAGGAGCAGTTCTTC	CASDRCRRREEQFF